This T cell receptor (beta chain) was observed in a study of a mutant IDH1 vaccine in newly diagnosed glioma. As to time point: baseline, week 1 (first vaccination visit). Treatment denoted: pre-vaccination baseline after standard-of-care therapy. Notes on the study in general: Vaccination elicited immune responses in approximately 93% of patients.

Method: immunoSEQ multiplex PCR; TCRdb's copy keeps in-frame clones and lacks some. Among 90,000 to 100,000 clones listed, around 90% were seen once. Comments on this clone: What it recognizes is unknown.

The CDR3 consists of 18 residues. The V gene's germline CDR1 is SGHDN and CDR2 FVKESK. The V gene lost 1 base and the J gene lost 2 bases, with 18 bases spanning the gap. Sequenced here: PBMCs, sampled from a glioma patient treated with radiotherapy, temozolomide or both. The chain is built from TRBV14 and TRBJ1-3, with D unclear. This receptor was obtained from a woman aged 45-59 years with glioma. CDR3 sequence (DNA): TGTGCCAGCAGCCAAGTATCCGGCATTCTGGGCACTGGAAACACCATATATTTT. This translates into CASSQVSGILGTGNTIYF.